This T cell receptor beta chain was identified in a study of blood T cell repertoires in COVID-19. In the source study's methods: Amplification of reference gene primers was used by the study to estimate nucleated cell counts. Sequencing was performed with immunoSEQ multiplex PCR; in TCRdb, only in-frame clones are kept and a portion is missing. The DNA gave D and trimming, while V, J and clone size come from that table. Of around 81,000 clones listed, roughly 88% are singletons. V gave up 2 bases and J gave up 8 bases, with 13 bases separating them. CDR1 and CDR2 (germline): KGHSH, LQKENI. The CDR3 consists of 15 residues.

This clonotype was obtained from a man in his 70s with acute or convalescent COVID-19. Sequenced input: peripheral blood. The chain has TRBV18 and TRBJ1-6, with D possibly matching TRBD1 (6 bases). CDR3 coding DNA: TGTGCCAGCTCACCAAAGGGACACCTTGATTCACCCCTCCACTTT. It yields the protein CASSPKGHLDSPLHF.